A single sample is the source of the 5 T cell receptor beta chains below, sequenced in a study of T cell responses to AZD1222 COVID-19 vaccine. TCRdb's table, derived via immunoSEQ multiplex PCR, lists solely in-frame clones and lacks some. The profile shows 75,000 to 100,000 clones, nearly 90% of them singletons. The sample here was peripheral blood, taken on day 0 of AZD1222 vaccination. The origin of the receptors is an adult in good health.

This chain links TRBV28 with TRBJ2-7, with TRBD2 matching over 8 bases. Trimming took 5 bases from V and 1 from J; bases not matched to a gene: 10. Germline V lookup: CDR1 MDHEN, CDR2 SYDVKM. The CDR3 has 16 residues. The CDR3 reads CASSPPGGALSYEQYF. In nucleotides, the CDR3 is TGTGCCAGCAGTCCACCGGGGGGGGCGCTTTCCTACGAGCAGTACTTC.

This chain connects TRBV7-2 to TRBJ2-7; D ambiguous. This CDR3 has 12 residues. Trimming took 5 bases from V and 4 from J, leaving 9 bases between them. From germline, CDR1 is SGHTA and CDR2 FQGNSA. This CDR3 reads CASSPQLYEQYF. The CDR3 DNA follows: TGTGCCAGCAGCCCTCAACTTTACGAGCAGTACTTC.

The J gene is TRBJ2-2, the V gene TRBV11-3; 7 nucleotides match TRBD1. Germline V gene data show CDR1 as SGHNT and CDR2 as YENEEA. This CDR3 is built from 13 residues. With V trimmed by 4 bases and J by 4 bases, 0 bases remained unmatched. The DNA of the CDR3 is TGTGCCAGCAGCTCAGGGGGCACCGGGGAGCTGTTTTTT. Translating gives CASSSGGTGELFF.

The V and J genes are TRBV12-5 and TRBJ1-1, with unresolved D. V dropped 1 base and J dropped 2 bases, with 11 bases sitting between them. This CDR3 contains 15 residues. Germline CDR1 reads LGHNT; CDR2 reads FRNRAP. The DNA of the CDR3 is TGTGCTAGTGGTTTGGGGGGTTCGGCAAACACTGAAGCTTTCTTT. It specifies CASGLGGSANTEAFF.

This chain joins TRBV5-6 and TRBJ1-5; 8 nucleotides align to TRBD1. CDR3 length equals 14 residues. J was trimmed by 3 bases and V by 4 bases; bases with no gene match: 3. Per the germline V gene, CDR1 is SGHDT and CDR2 is YYEEEE. The CDR3 loop is CASSHRGSNQPQHF. The CDR3, as DNA: TGTGCCAGCAGCCACAGGGGGTCCAATCAGCCCCAGCATTTT. The whole variable domain, remainder taken from reference TRBV5-6 and TRBJ1-5, is DAGVTQSPTHLIKTRGQQVTLRCSPKSGHDTVSWYQQALGQGPQFIFQYYEEEERQRGNFPDRFSGHQFPNYSSELNVNALLLGDSALYLCASSHRGSNQPQHFGDGTRLSIL.